This T cell receptor (beta chain) emerged from a study of shared clonotypes between healthy human individuals. Sorted-subset replicate PCRs used about 0.2 ug of genomic DNA. This amount corresponded to tens of thousands of T cell genomes. Assay used: immunoSEQ multiplex PCR; TCRdb lists only in-frame clones, some missing. Altogether some 2,500,000 clones are present, less than 95% being singletons, with the ten largest covering around 0.38%. Study results and caveats: A handful of donors had about 5.1% of their naive CD4 clonotypes in common.

Trimming stripped 2 bases from V and 7 bases from J, with 17 bases between. This CDR3 region has 16 residues. Germline V gene lookup returns CDR1 MGHRA and CDR2 YSYEKL. A note on this clone: Antigen specificity is unknown.

The chain is built from TRBV4-1 and TRBJ2-2; D gene ambiguous. This receptor was identified in a man between 18 and 35 years old in good health. Some clones in this sample may be carry-over from other donors' samples. The sequenced material came from naive CD4+ T cells from PBMCs. The subset here: CD45RA+ positively selected. CDR3 loop: CASSQRVAGTSGELFF. The CDR3 DNA reads as TGCGCCAGCAGCCAACGGGTTGCAGGCACGAGCGGGGAGCTGTTTTTT.